This TCR beta chain was identified during a study of regulatory T cells in long-lasting Graves disease. The time point: newly diagnosed GD, antithyroid drugs for less than 3 months. PBMCs were the source of the RNA used for TCR sequencing. CDR3 length: 13 amino acids. Germline assignment: CDR1 SGHAT and CDR2 FQNNGV. For TCR beta, libraries came from iRepertoire HTBI primers and Arm-PCR of CDR3 regions. TCRdb redid the calling of the multiplex PCR reads with MiXCR, one entry per CDR3 protein. The repertoire consists of approximately 490,000 distinct CDR3 sequences, with around 15% occurring once and the leading ten covering 9% to 15%. The sample holds many counts of this clonotype. A read error may account for a junction end that differs from germline. The same sample was also studied in work on T cells in Graves' hyperthyroidism and ophthalmopathy. That study reports: A model built on 13 V-J features separated ophthalmopathy from stable hyperthyroidism.

The specimen was peripheral blood mononuclear cells (PBMCs), collected at new diagnosis, from a patient treated with antithyroid drugs. The clonotype originates from a man aged 35 to 55 with Graves disease. The rearrangement uses TRBV11-2 and TRBJ1-2; TRBD1 matches 7 bases. The CDR3 region has the DNA TGTGCCAGCAGCGTAGACAGGGCCTATGGCTACACCTTC. Amino acid sequence: CASSVDRAYGYTF.